Listed here are 20 T cell receptor beta chains from one sample, sequenced in a study of blood T cells in healthy people across ages (dated by TCRdb to between 2014 and 2017). Library creation used 5' RACE. The instrument was an Illumina HiSeq 2500. A second PCR of about 7 to 12 cycles was run with a J-beta primer mix and a sample-barcoded 5' primer. Starting from the raw public reads, TCRdb applied fastp trimming at Q25, assembled clones with MiXCR and retained in-frame beta chains. For every CDR3 protein sequence, its rows merge into one entry that carries the most common genes and DNA. The table for this sample lists 600,000 to 850,000 distinct CDR3 sequences; roughly 41% of them were counted only once. The top ten clonotypes cover 20% to 25% of the sample. Sequenced input: blood. Receptors originate from a woman aged 60-75 years in good health.

The V gene is TRBV9, the J gene TRBJ2-5; 7 bases align to TRBD1. J lost 2 bases, V lost 0 bases, and 7 bases had no gene match. CDR3 length: 16 residues. Per the germline V gene, CDR1 is SGDLS and CDR2 is YYNGEE. CDR3 bases: TGTGCCAGCAGCGTAGCTGAAGGGGGCCTTCAAGAGACCCAGTACTTC. The encoded protein is CASSVAEGGLQETQYF.

This clonotype appeared once. The V and J genes are TRBV11-3 and TRBJ2-3; 9 bases are shared with TRBD2. Germline CDR1 reads SGHNT; CDR2 reads YENEEA. The CDR3 loop spans 17 amino acids. The V segment lost 6 bases and the J segment 5 bases; nucleotides outside the gene matches: 15. DNA of the CDR3: TGTGCCAGCAGTTTATTCGGGGGACGAGCGGGAGGAGATACGCAGTATTTT. It translates to CASSLFGGRAGGDTQYF.

This clonotype turned up a few times. The V call is TRBV5-5, the J call TRBJ2-5; 11 bases align to TRBD1. The J call may be in error: the DNA end matches TRBJ2-7 better. Per the germline V gene, CDR1 is SGHKS and CDR2 is YYEKEE (reference sequence). This CDR3 has 15 amino acids. CDR3 sequence: CASSFAGTGGYEQYF. The CDR3 bases are TGTGCCAGCAGCTTTGCCGGGACAGGGGGGTACGAGCAGTACTTC.

This clonotype occurred many times. V gene TRBV14 combines with J gene TRBJ2-7; maybe TRBD1 (6 bases). The V gene lost 4 bases and the J gene lost 2 bases, with 9 bases spanning the gap. CDR3 size: 13 residues. The germline CDR1 and CDR2 sequences are SGHDN and FVKESK. The CDR3 nucleotides read TGTGCCAGCAGCCTGGGACACACCTACGAGCAGTACTTC. Translation: CASSLGHTYEQYF.

This chain links TRBV29-1 with TRBJ2-2; D might be TRBD1 or TRBD2, each matching 5 bases. V lost 8 bases and J 5 bases, leaving 15 bases between the germline ends. From germline, CDR1 is SQVTM and CDR2 ANQGSEA. CDR3 length equals 13 residues. The DNA for the CDR3 is TGCAGCCTTTCAGGGACGGGAACCGGGGAGCTGTTTTTT. It is translated as CSLSGTGTGELFF.

The rearrangement joins TRBV4-3 to TRBJ2-1; no clear D. With the DNA end fitting TRBJ2-7 better, the J assignment may be wrong. CDR1 LGHNA and CDR2 YSLEER come from the germline V gene. The CDR3 has 16 amino acids. The DNA of the CDR3 is TGCGCCAGCAGCCAAGAGAGGTGGAGCTCCTACAATGAGCAGTACTTC. Translated, it gives CASSQERWSSYNEQYF.

The count of this clonotype is one. V and J are TRBV29-1 and TRBJ1-1; D not resolved. Germline CDR1 is SQVTM and CDR2 is ANQGSEA. V lost 7 bases and J lost 1, with 13 bases in between. The CDR3 contains 13 residues. DNA of the CDR3: TGCAGCGCCCCTACCCCAGGGAACACTGAAGCTTTCTTT. Its translation: CSAPTPGNTEAFF. Together with reference TRBV29-1 and TRBJ1-1, the CDR3 gives the full variable domain: SAVISQKPSRDICQRGTSLTIQCQVDSQVTMMFWYRQQPGQSLTLIATANQGSEATYESGFVIDKFPISRPNLTFSTLTVSNMSPEDSSIYLCSAPTPGNTEAFFGQGTRLTVV.

This clonotype was counted a few times. CDR3 protein: CASSHRDRGLYEQYF. DNA of the CDR3: TGTGCCAGCAGCCACCGGGACAGGGGGCTCTACGAGCAGTACTTC. J is TRBJ2-4 and V is TRBV6-6, with 12 bases identical to TRBD1. The J call may be wrong; the DNA end is better matched by TRBJ2-7. The CDR3 totals 15 residues. Germline values: CDR1 MNHNY, CDR2 SVGAGI (reference sequence).

This clonotype occurred many times. The chain has TRBV29-1 and TRBJ2-7; 9 bases align to TRBD1. The CDR3 sequence is 13 residues long. The V segment lost 7 bases and the J segment 4 bases; nucleotides outside the gene matches: 8. Germline V lookup: CDR1 SQVTM, CDR2 ANQGSEA. This CDR3 reads CSGLGQGAYEQYF. The CDR3 nucleotides are TGCAGCGGATTGGGACAGGGAGCTTACGAGCAGTACTTC.

The chain couples TRBV9 to TRBJ2-7; TRBD2 might be the D (6 bases). The germline CDR1 and CDR2 sequences are SGDLS and YYNGEE. This CDR3 is 13 amino acids long. V lost 3 bases and J lost 1, with 8 bases in between. The CDR3, as DNA: TGTGCCAGCAGCGCCCTAGCGTCCTACGAGCAGTACTTC. Residues: CASSALASYEQYF.

The chain joins TRBV6-5 to TRBJ1-4, with 10 nucleotides matching TRBD1. CDR1 is MNHEY and CDR2 is SVGAGI in the germline V gene. J was trimmed by 4 bases and V by 5 bases; bases with no gene match: 7. This CDR3 region has 16 residues. In nucleotides, the CDR3 is TGTGCCAGCAGTACAGGGACAGGGGTTTTTAATGAAAAACTGTTTTTT. This translates into CASSTGTGVFNEKLFF.

This clonotype was counted between two and nine times. J is TRBJ1-2 and V is TRBV4-1, with D possibly matching TRBD1 (6 bases). Germline CDR1 is MGHRA and CDR2 is YSYEKL. The CDR3 extends over 14 amino acids. Trimming took 5 bases from V and 7 from J, leaving 17 bases between them. The CDR3, as DNA: TGCGCCAGCAGCTTCGGACAGAGTGGGCTTGGCTACACCTTC. It codes for CASSFGQSGLGYTF.

The V gene is TRBV19, the J gene TRBJ2-1, with 7 nucleotides matching TRBD1. V lost 7 bases, J lost 0 bases, and 3 bases stayed unmatched. CDR1 and CDR2 (germline): LNHDA, SQIVND (reference sequence). The CDR3 has 14 residues. CDR3 DNA: TGTGCCAGTATCCGGGACAGCTCCTACAATGAGCAGTTCTTC. Translating it yields CASIRDSSYNEQFF.

V gene TRBV2 combines with J gene TRBJ1-2; 10 bases agree with TRBD1. V trimming: 8 bases; J trimming: 4 bases; junction bases outside the gene matches: 16. The CDR3 is 17 amino acids. Germline CDR1 reads SNHLY; CDR2 reads FYNNEI. In nucleotides, the CDR3 is TGTGCCAGCGATGGGACAGGGGCGCCCCAATTGGTCTATGGCTACACCTTC. Translation: CASDGTGAPQLVYGYTF. Full variable domain (remainder filled in from reference TRBV2 and TRBJ1-2): EPEVTQTPSHQVTQMGQEVILRCVPISNHLYFYWYRQILGQKVEFLVSFYNNEISEKSEIFDDQFSVERPDGSNFTLKIRSTKLEDSAMYFCASDGTGAPQLVYGYTFGSGTRLTVV.

This clonotype has a handful of counts. V usage is TRBV19 and J usage is TRBJ1-6; D possibly corresponds to TRBD1 (6 bases). Trimming pared 4 bases from V and 1 base from J, leaving 11 bases between. Germline loops: CDR1 LNHDA, CDR2 SQIVND (reference sequence). The CDR3 runs 16 residues. This CDR3 is CASSTSTGSYNSPLHF. CDR3 DNA: TGTGCCAGTAGTACCTCTACAGGGTCCTATAATTCACCCCTCCACTTT.

A word on this clonotype: An end of the junction differs from the germline gene, which may be a read error. V gene TRBV6-1 combines with J gene TRBJ2-7; D perhaps matches TRBD2 (5 bases). CDR1 is MNHNS and CDR2 is SASEGT in the germline V gene. This CDR3 spans 16 amino acids. The CDR3: CTSSEEVGLYSYEQYF. The CDR3 DNA sequence: TGTACCAGCAGTGAAGAGGTAGGACTTTACTCCTACGAGCAGTACTTC.

This clonotype has only a few counts. The V and J genes are TRBV18 and TRBJ1-4; D uncertain. CDR3 length equals 13 residues. The V and J ends lost 6 bases and 3 bases respectively, with 8 bases between them. Germline CDR1 KGHSH, CDR2 LQKENI. The CDR3 DNA reads as TGTGCCAGCTCCGCCAGATCTAATGAAAAACTGTTTTTT. As protein: CASSARSNEKLFF.

This clonotype was seen at least ten times. This sequence joins TRBV7-8 and TRBJ2-5; TRBD2 matches at 8 bases. After removal of 1 base from V and 5 bases from J, the junction contained 9 bases not matched to a gene. Germline-derived CDR1 and CDR2 are SGHVS and FQNEAQ. This CDR3 spans 16 amino acids. The CDR3 nucleotides are TGTGCCAGCAGCTTAGTGCTAGCGGGCGAAGGGGAGACCCAGTACTTC. Its protein is CASSLVLAGEGETQYF.

The table lists this clonotype with many counts. The V and J genes are TRBV13 and TRBJ2-3; 7 bases match TRBD2. Germline V gene sequence: CDR1 PRHDT, CDR2 FYEKMQ (reference sequence). Losses at the gene ends were 5 bases for V and 5 bases for J; bases not matched to a gene: 10. The CDR3 extends over 15 amino acids. CDR3 bases: TGTGCCAGCAGCCCTCGAACGGGAGGCCAAGATACGCAGTATTTT. Translation gives CASSPRTGGQDTQYF.

The chain joins TRBV4-1 to TRBJ2-3; 9 nucleotides align to TRBD2. CDR1 and CDR2 (germline): MGHRA, YSYEKL. CDR3 length: 17 amino acids. With 0 bases clipped from V and 2 bases from J, the junction kept 6 bases outside the gene matches. CDR3 protein: CASSQDWLAGATDTQYF. DNA for the CDR3: TGCGCCAGCAGCCAAGACTGGTTAGCGGGAGCCACAGATACGCAGTATTTT.